This T cell receptor beta chain was documented in a study of shared clonotypes between healthy human individuals. Study overall: The donor pool was made up of two women and three men aged 18 to 49.

This clone turned up a few times. Every subset had its genomic DNA shared out evenly among several immunoSEQ plates. Unsorted PBMC replicate PCRs drew on roughly 280 ng DNA, representing 30,000 to 35,000 T cell genomes. Some clones are missing from TCRdb's copy, which holds only in-frame ones; the method was immunoSEQ multiplex PCR. Of roughly 500,000 clones listed, 70% to 80% are singletons. Sequencing used PBMCs. This clonotype was obtained from a middle-aged woman in good health. Some clones in this sample may be carry-over from other donors' samples.

This CDR3 reads CASSTTSGRLPGQYF. DNA for the CDR3: TGTGCCAGCAGCACCACTAGCGGGAGGCTACCTGGGCAGTACTTC. The genes are TRBV7-8 and TRBJ2-7, with 12 bases matching TRBD2. Germline lookup yields CDR1 SGHVS and CDR2 FQNEAQ. V lost 5 bases, J lost 9 bases, and 11 bases stayed unmatched. The CDR3 sequence is 15 residues long.